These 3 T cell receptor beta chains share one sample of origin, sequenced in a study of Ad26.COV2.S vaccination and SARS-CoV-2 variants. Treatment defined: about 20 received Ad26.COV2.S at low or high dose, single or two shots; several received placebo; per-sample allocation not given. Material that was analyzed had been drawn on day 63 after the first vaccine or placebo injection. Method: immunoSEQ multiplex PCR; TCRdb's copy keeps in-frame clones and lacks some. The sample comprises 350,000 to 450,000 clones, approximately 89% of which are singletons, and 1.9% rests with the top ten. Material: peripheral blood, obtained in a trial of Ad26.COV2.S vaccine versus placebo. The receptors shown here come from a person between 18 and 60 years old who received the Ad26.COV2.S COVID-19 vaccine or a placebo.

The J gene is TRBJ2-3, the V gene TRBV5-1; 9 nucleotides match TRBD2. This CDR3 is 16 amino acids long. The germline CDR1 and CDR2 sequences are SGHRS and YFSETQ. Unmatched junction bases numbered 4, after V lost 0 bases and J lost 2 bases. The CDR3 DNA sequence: TGCGCCAGCAGCTTGGCTAGCGGGAAGCCCACAGATACGCAGTATTTT. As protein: CASSLASGKPTDTQYF.

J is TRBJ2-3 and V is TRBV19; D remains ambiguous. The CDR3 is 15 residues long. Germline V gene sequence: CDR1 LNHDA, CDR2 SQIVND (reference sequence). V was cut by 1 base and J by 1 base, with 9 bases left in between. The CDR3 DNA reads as TGTGCCAGTAGTATAGGCCAGCCCCGCACAGATACGCAGTATTTT. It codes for CASSIGQPRTDTQYF.

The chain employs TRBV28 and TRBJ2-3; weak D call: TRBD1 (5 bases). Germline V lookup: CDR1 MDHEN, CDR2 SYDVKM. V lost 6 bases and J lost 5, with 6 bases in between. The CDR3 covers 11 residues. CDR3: CASRGVDTQYF. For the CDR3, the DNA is TGTGCCAGCAGAGGGGTAGATACGCAGTATTTT.